This passage covers 9 T cell receptor beta chains from one sample sequenced in a study of blood T cell repertoires in COVID-19. TCRdb's table, derived via immunoSEQ multiplex PCR, lists solely in-frame clones and lacks some. The sample lists roughly 140,000 clones, more than 75% occurring once. The sequenced sample consisted of PBMCs or T cells enriched from blood (not recorded which). The source of these receptors is a man between 60 and 75 years old who had recovered from COVID-19.

CDR3 region: CASTPPIGGVGSGNTIYF. CDR3 sequence (DNA): TGTGCCAGTACCCCACCCATCGGAGGCGTCGGCTCTGGAAACACCATATATTTT. V and J are TRBV19 and TRBJ1-3; unclear D gene. V was pared by 7 bases and J by 0 bases, with 22 bases between. The length of the CDR3 is 18 residues. Germline assignment: CDR1 LNHDA and CDR2 SQIVND (reference sequence).

The sample holds one count of this clone. The V gene is TRBV27, the J gene TRBJ2-2; no firm D call. This CDR3 has 12 residues. CDR1 is MNHEY and CDR2 is SMNVEV in the germline V gene (reference sequence). The ends were cut back, 10 bases at V and 3 bases at J, with 9 bases in the middle. Here the CDR3 DNA reads TGTGCCATAACCAGTGACACCGGGGAGCTGTTTTTT. It specifies CAITSDTGELFF.

The chain employs TRBV2 and TRBJ2-6; 8 bases are a match to TRBD1. There are 15 residues in the CDR3. With V trimmed by 6 bases and J by 2 bases, 3 bases remained unmatched. CDR1 and CDR2 (germline): SNHLY, FYNNEI. DNA for the CDR3: TGTGCCAGCAGCCGGACAGGGACTGGGGCCAACGTCCTGACTTTC. Encoded protein: CASSRTGTGANVLTF.

The chain employs TRBV5-4 and TRBJ1-4; maybe TRBD1 (6 bases). CDR1 and CDR2 from the germline V gene are SGHNT and YYREEE (reference sequence). V lost 4 bases and J 7 bases, leaving 14 bases between the germline ends. The CDR3 is 14 residues long. The CDR3 sequence: CASSHTGQGEKLFF. The CDR3 DNA reads TGTGCCAGCAGCCACACAGGGCAAGGTGAAAAACTGTTTTTT.

This chain links TRBV7-8 with TRBJ1-4, with D perhaps TRBD1 (5 bases). Germline V lookup: CDR1 SGHVS, CDR2 FQNEAQ. The CDR3 sequence is 16 residues long. V lost 3 bases to trimming and J lost 6 bases, with 17 bases between them. CDR3 sequence (DNA): TGTGCCAGCAGCTTCCCGGCGGGGGGGGTGGATGAAAAACTGTTTTTT. Protein sequence: CASSFPAGGVDEKLFF.

This clone was counted between two and nine times. J is TRBJ2-5 and V is TRBV15; 7 bases align to TRBD2. V lost 4 bases, J lost 1 base, and 6 bases stayed unmatched. Germline CDR1 and CDR2: LNHNV and YYDKDF (reference sequence). This CDR3 is 15 amino acids long. CDR3 sequence reads: CATSKTSSGQETQYF. CDR3 coding DNA: TGTGCCACCAGCAAGACCTCTAGCGGCCAAGAGACCCAGTACTTC. Complete variable domain (other parts from reference TRBV15 and TRBJ2-5): DAMVIQNPRYQVTQFGKPVTLSCSQTLNHNVMYWYQQKSSQAPKLLFHYYDKDFNNEADTPDNFQSRRPNTSFCFLDIRSPGLGDTAMYLCATSKTSSGQETQYFGPGTRLLVL.

This sequence joins TRBV6-5 and TRBJ2-2, with TRBD1 matching over 7 bases. This CDR3 is 15 amino acids long. J lost 4 bases, V lost 7 bases, and 9 bases had no gene match. From germline, CDR1 is MNHEY and CDR2 SVGAGI. CDR3 nucleotides: TGTGCCAGCATCCAGACAGGGTGGTCCACCGGGGAGCTGTTTTTT. Translation: CASIQTGWSTGELFF.

The chain's CDR3 is CASSPGSVNEQFF. CDR3 coding DNA: TGTGCCAGCAGCCCCGGGTCGGTCAATGAGCAGTTCTTC. V usage is TRBV27 and J usage is TRBJ2-1; the D is unclear. CDR1 and CDR2 (germline): MNHEY, SMNVEV (reference sequence). This CDR3 spans 13 amino acids. The V end lost 6 bases, the J end lost 6 bases, and 12 bases lay between the germline ends.

The chain carries TRBV18 and TRBJ2-6; 7 positions match TRBD1. The length of the CDR3 is 18 residues. The V and J ends lost 2 bases and 2 bases, in that order; junction bases with no gene match: 9. Germline V gene data show CDR1 as KGHSH and CDR2 as LQKENI. The CDR3 DNA follows: TGTGCCAGCTCACCAGGCACAGGGGTGAATGCTGGGGCCAACGTCCTGACTTTC. Translation gives CASSPGTGVNAGANVLTF.